The 31 T cell receptor beta chains reported below all come from one sample, sequenced in a study of shared clonotypes between healthy human individuals. Assay used: immunoSEQ multiplex PCR; TCRdb lists only in-frame clones, some missing. There are 2 million to 2.5 million clones in the sample; 85% to 95% occur only once, and 0.39% lies in the top ten. Input material: naive CD4+ T cells from PBMCs. Subset specified: CD45RA+ positively selected. Receptors originate from a man between 18 and 35 years old in good health. Some clones in this sample may be carry-over from other donors' samples.

The CDR3 sequence is CASSPRGGAGRVTQYF. CDR3 DNA sequence: TGTGCCAGCAGCCCCCGGGGGGGAGCGGGAAGGGTTACGCAGTATTTT. The rearrangement joins TRBV7-6 to TRBJ2-3; 8 bases are a match to TRBD2. Germline CDR1 SGHVS, CDR2 FNYEAQ. There are 16 residues in the CDR3. V was pared by 5 bases and J by 8 bases, with 15 bases of the junction left unmatched. Combining the CDR3 with reference TRBV7-6 and TRBJ2-3 gives the whole variable domain GAGVSQSPRYKVTKRGQDVALRCDPISGHVSLYWYRQALGQGPEFLTYFNYEAQQDKSGLPNDRFSAERPEGSISTLTIQRTEQRDSAMYRCASSPRGGAGRVTQYFGPGTRLTVL.

CDR3 DNA: TGTGCCAGCAGGCTGTACGTCGGGAGGTACGCAGGGCCCTACAATGAGCAGTTCTTC. The encoded protein is CASRLYVGRYAGPYNEQFF. The chain has TRBV28 and TRBJ2-1, with 7 nucleotides matching TRBD2. Germline V gene data show CDR1 as MDHEN and CDR2 as SYDVKM. With V trimmed by 6 bases and J by 2 bases, 19 bases remained unmatched. The CDR3 spans 19 residues.

This clone was observed once. This chain joins TRBV28 and TRBJ1-5; TRBD1 might be the D (5 bases). CDR1 and CDR2 (germline): MDHEN, SYDVKM. The V gene lost 5 bases and the J gene lost 6 bases, with 11 bases spanning the gap. The CDR3 spans 13 residues. The CDR3 DNA reads as TGTGCCAGCAGTCGCCCTAGGGGTCAGCCCCAGCATTTT. This translates into CASSRPRGQPQHF.

The rearrangement links TRBV28 to TRBJ2-7; tentative D call: TRBD1 (6 bases). The CDR3 is 13 amino acids. Trimming left V 5 bases short and J 2 bases short, with 10 bases between. CDR1 and CDR2 from the germline V gene are MDHEN and SYDVKM. In DNA, the CDR3 is TGTGCCAGCAGTCCCCCAGGGGCCTACGAGCAGTACTTC. Amino acids: CASSPPGAYEQYF.

The chain uses TRBV10-3 and TRBJ2-5, with D tentatively TRBD1 or TRBD2 (5 bases each). V lost 8 bases and J 9 bases, leaving 16 bases between the germline ends. Germline CDR1 is ENHRY and CDR2 is SYGVKD. The CDR3 has 12 residues. The CDR3 bases are TGTGCCATCGGTAAGGGACCGGAGTCCCAGTACTTC. It codes for CAIGKGPESQYF.

The chain couples TRBV5-1 to TRBJ1-4; 9 bases line up with TRBD1. The CDR3 has 16 residues. Germline values: CDR1 SGHRS, CDR2 YFSETQ. Trimming at V came to 4 bases and at J to 6 bases, leaving 10 bases not matched to a gene. CDR3 sequence reads: CASSPKFRDRDEKLFF. CDR3 DNA sequence: TGCGCCAGCAGCCCCAAATTCCGGGACAGGGATGAAAAACTGTTTTTT.

This clone was seen only a few times. The J gene is TRBJ1-1, the V gene TRBV11-2; D unclear. Trimming took 1 base from V and 2 from J, leaving 8 bases between them. This CDR3 is built from 14 residues. CDR1 and CDR2 (germline): SGHAT, FQNNGV. DNA of the CDR3: TGTGCCAGCAGCTTAGGAGTTAGTAACACTGAAGCTTTCTTT. The encoded protein is CASSLGVSNTEAFF.

This sequence joins TRBV5-4 and TRBJ1-1; D is perhaps TRBD1 (6 bases). The CDR3 length is 16 residues. V was cut by 3 bases and J by 5 bases, with 20 bases left in between. Germline V gives CDR1 SGHNT, CDR2 YYREEE (reference sequence). CDR3 loop: CASSSPKLGALTEAFF. CDR3 bases: TGTGCCAGCAGCTCGCCCAAGCTGGGGGCTTTGACTGAAGCTTTCTTT.

The chain employs TRBV2 and TRBJ2-3, with D possibly TRBD2 on 5 matching bases. CDR1 and CDR2 (germline): SNHLY, FYNNEI. The CDR3 is 15 amino acids. The germline V and J ends were trimmed by 1 base and 3 bases, with 11 bases remaining between them. CDR3 coding DNA: TGTGCCAGCAGTGAAGGCCCTCGAGGGACAGATACGCAGTATTTT. Amino acids: CASSEGPRGTDTQYF.

The chain couples TRBV5-4 to TRBJ2-7, with D possibly being TRBD2 (6 bases). The CDR3 consists of 14 residues. Germline V gene data show CDR1 as SGHNT and CDR2 as YYREEE (reference sequence). The V end was cut by 0 bases, the J end by 4 bases, with 11 bases between. CDR3 sequence: CASSLGSGAYEQYF. CDR3 coding DNA: TGTGCCAGCAGCTTGGGTAGCGGAGCTTACGAGCAGTACTTC.

The rearrangement uses TRBV7-9 and TRBJ2-1, with 8 positions matching TRBD1. The CDR3 totals 15 residues. The germline CDR1 and CDR2 sequences are SEHNR and FQNEAQ (reference sequence). V lost 4 bases and J lost 6; bases outside the gene matches: 8. DNA of the CDR3: TGTGCCAGCAGCTACGGACAGGGAGTAGGCAATGAGCAGTTCTTC. Translating gives CASSYGQGVGNEQFF.

This sequence joins TRBV6-1 and TRBJ2-7, with D perhaps matching TRBD2 (7 bases). V was clipped by 3 bases and J by 0 bases, with 18 bases between them. This CDR3 has 17 residues. The V gene's germline CDR1 is MNHNS and CDR2 SASEGT. The CDR3, as DNA: TGTGCCAGCAGTGACCTCTGGGGGCGGGGGAACTCCTACGAGCAGTACTTC. It yields the protein CASSDLWGRGNSYEQYF.

The genes are TRBV6-5 and TRBJ1-1; perhaps TRBD1 as D (5 bases). Trimming took off 3 bases at V and 5 bases at J, with 13 bases between the two ends. Germline values: CDR1 MNHEY, CDR2 SVGAGI. The CDR3 runs to 14 residues. DNA of the CDR3: TGTGCCAGCAGTTATATCAGGGCGGGAACTGAAGCTTTCTTT. Amino acids: CASSYIRAGTEAFF.

The chain carries TRBV7-2 and TRBJ1-2; D is possibly TRBD1 (5 bases). Germline CDR1 SGHTA, CDR2 FQGNSA. The V end lost 1 base, the J end lost 8 bases, and 14 bases lay between the germline ends. The CDR3 contains 14 residues. The CDR3 DNA reads as TGTGCCAGCAGCTTAGAATCGGGGACTAGCGGCTACACCTTC. This sequence encodes CASSLESGTSGYTF. Drawing the rest from reference TRBV7-2 and TRBJ1-2, the complete variable domain is GAGVSQSPSNKVTEKGKDVELRCDPISGHTALYWYRQSLGQGLEFLIYFQGNSAPDKSGLPSDRFSAERTGGSVSTLTIQRTQQEDSAVYLCASSLESGTSGYTFGSGTRLTVV.

V usage is TRBV5-1 and J usage is TRBJ2-5, with unresolved D. The CDR3 has 14 amino acids. CDR1 and CDR2 (germline): SGHRS, YFSETQ. The ends were cut back, 0 bases at V and 5 bases at J, with 11 bases in the middle. CDR3 nucleotides: TGCGCCAGCAGCTTGGATAAGGTTCAGGAGACCCAGTACTTC. This codes for CASSLDKVQETQYF. Full variable domain (outside the CDR3, taken from reference TRBV5-1 and TRBJ2-5): KAGVTQTPRYLIKTRGQQVTLSCSPISGHRSVSWYQQTPGQGLQFLFEYFSETQRNKGNFPGRFSGRQFSNSRSEMNVSTLELGDSALYLCASSLDKVQETQYFGPGTRLLVL.

The chain joins TRBV13 to TRBJ2-1; TRBD2 matches 8 bases. V dropped 0 bases and J dropped 4; count of bases not matched to a gene: 14. Germline V gene lookup returns CDR1 PRHDT and CDR2 FYEKMQ (reference sequence). CDR3 length: 19 residues. In nucleotides, the CDR3 is TGTGCCAGCAGCTTAGGCGGACGGGGTGGGCGGGAGGCTTACAATGAGCAGTTCTTC. It is translated as CASSLGGRGGREAYNEQFF. The full variable domain, in which reference TRBV13 and TRBJ2-1 provide the parts outside the CDR3, is AAGVIQSPRHLIKEKRETATLKCYPIPRHDTVYWYQQGPGQDPQFLISFYEKMQSDKGSIPDRFSAQQFSDYHSELNMSSLELGDSALYFCASSLGGRGGREAYNEQFFGPGTRLTVL.

In nucleotides, the CDR3 is TGTGCCAGCAGCTTGGGAGGGGGAGTGGAGACCCAGTACTTC. It codes for CASSLGGGVETQYF. V and J are TRBV7-3 and TRBJ2-5, with D possibly TRBD2 on 7 matching bases. This CDR3 contains 14 residues. Germline CDR1 reads SGHTA; CDR2 reads FQGTGA. Trimming left V 3 bases short and J 5 bases short, with 13 bases between.

V gene TRBV7-6 combines with J gene TRBJ2-1; 10 bases agree with TRBD2. CDR3 length: 17 residues. The V gene end was trimmed by 4 bases and the J gene end by 0 bases; junction bases not matched to a gene: 6. In germline, CDR1 is SGHVS, CDR2 FNYEAQ. The CDR3 bases are TGTGCCAGCAGCTACGGACTAGCGGACAGCTCCTACAATGAGCAGTTCTTC. It specifies CASSYGLADSSYNEQFF.

The rearrangement uses TRBV7-9 and TRBJ1-2; D remains unclear. This CDR3 comprises 10 residues. V was pared by 5 bases and J by 9 bases, with 7 bases between. The V gene's germline CDR1 is SEHNR and CDR2 FQNEAQ (reference sequence). The CDR3 DNA sequence: TGTGCCAGCAGCCCTTGGAGCTACACCTTC. Residues: CASSPWSYTF.

With respect to this clone: This specimen includes other DNA sequences encoding the same CDR3. This chain connects TRBV5-1 to TRBJ2-3, with TRBD1 matching over 8 bases. V trimming: 3 bases; J trimming: 0 bases; junction bases outside the gene matches: 3. Germline-derived CDR1 and CDR2 are SGHRS and YFSETQ. The CDR3 contains 15 residues. The CDR3 DNA is TGCGCCAGCAGCTGGGACAGGACGAGCACAGATACGCAGTATTTT. Protein: CASSWDRTSTDTQYF. Together with reference TRBV5-1 and TRBJ2-3, the CDR3 gives the full variable domain: KAGVTQTPRYLIKTRGQQVTLSCSPISGHRSVSWYQQTPGQGLQFLFEYFSETQRNKGNFPGRFSGRQFSNSRSEMNVSTLELGDSALYLCASSWDRTSTDTQYFGPGTRLTVL.

The chain combines TRBV2 with TRBJ2-4, with D hard to call. The V end was cut by 6 bases, the J end by 7 bases, with 10 bases between. The CDR3 consists of 12 residues. CDR1 is SNHLY, CDR2 FYNNEI, per germline. The CDR3 DNA sequence: TGTGCCAGCAGCGCAACAAGCAACATTCAGTACTTC. Its protein is CASSATSNIQYF. Together with reference TRBV2 and TRBJ2-4, the CDR3 gives the full variable domain: EPEVTQTPSHQVTQMGQEVILRCVPISNHLYFYWYRQILGQKVEFLVSFYNNEISEKSEIFDDQFSVERPDGSNFTLKIRSTKLEDSAMYFCASSATSNIQYFGAGTRLSVL.

The genes are TRBV4-3 and TRBJ2-5; 8 bases map to TRBD1. This CDR3 contains 14 residues. CDR1 and CDR2 from the germline V gene are LGHNA and YSLEER. The ends lost 0 bases at V and 5 bases at J; junction bases unmatched: 2. The CDR3: CASSQEDRGETQYF. CDR3 coding DNA: TGCGCCAGCAGCCAAGAAGACAGGGGCGAGACCCAGTACTTC.

Concerning this clone itself: The same CDR3 can be traced to other DNA sequences in this sample. The V and J genes are TRBV7-3 and TRBJ2-5; D uncertain. Germline loops: CDR1 SGHTA, CDR2 FQGTGA. V was trimmed by 4 bases and J by 5 bases, leaving 5 bases between them. CDR3 length: 11 residues. As DNA, the CDR3 is TGTGCCAGCAGCTCCGGGGAGACCCAGTACTTC. Translated, it gives CASSSGETQYF.

V usage is TRBV7-6 and J usage is TRBJ2-1; 8 nucleotides align to TRBD1. Per the germline V gene, CDR1 is SGHVS and CDR2 is FNYEAQ. The CDR3 contains 15 residues. The V gene end was trimmed by 5 bases and the J gene end by 0 bases; junction bases not matched to a gene: 3. The CDR3 region has the DNA TGTGCCAGCAGCACCGGACAGGGCTCCTACAATGAGCAGTTCTTC. It translates to CASSTGQGSYNEQFF. Based on the CDR3 plus reference TRBV7-6 and TRBJ2-1, the full variable domain is GAGVSQSPRYKVTKRGQDVALRCDPISGHVSLYWYRQALGQGPEFLTYFNYEAQQDKSGLPNDRFSAERPEGSISTLTIQRTEQRDSAMYRCASSTGQGSYNEQFFGPGTRLTVL.

The V and J genes are TRBV28 and TRBJ2-2, with TRBD1 matching over 7 bases. V shed 1 base, J shed 5 bases, and the junction held 4 bases outside the gene matches. This CDR3 has 15 residues. Germline V CDR1 and CDR2: MDHEN, SYDVKM. DNA of the CDR3: TGTGCCAGCAGTTTATTGAGGGACAGTACCGGGGAGCTGTTTTTT. Translated, it gives CASSLLRDSTGELFF.

The genes are TRBV27 and TRBJ2-1, with TRBD2 matching 8 bases. In germline, CDR1 is MNHEY, CDR2 SMNVEV (reference sequence). This CDR3 has 15 residues. Trimming removed 4 bases from V and 6 bases from J; junction bases left unmatched: 8. CDR3 region: CASSWKTSASNEQFF. The CDR3 nucleotides read TGTGCCAGCAGTTGGAAGACTAGCGCTAGCAATGAGCAGTTCTTC.

A note on this clone: The same CDR3 arises from other DNA sequences in this sample as well. The rearrangement joins TRBV6-6 to TRBJ1-5; no clear D. The germline V and J ends were trimmed by 0 bases and 4 bases, with 7 bases remaining between them. The CDR3 is made up of 14 amino acids. The V gene's germline CDR1 is MNHNY and CDR2 SVGAGI (reference sequence). Here the CDR3 reads CASSYSAGNQPQHF. DNA of the CDR3: TGTGCCAGCAGTTACTCCGCCGGGAATCAGCCCCAGCATTTT.

Details on this clone: One end of the junction is discordant with germline, which a read error may explain. The chain has TRBV7-2 and TRBJ1-2; D uncertain. The CDR3 is 15 residues long. The V gene's germline CDR1 is SGHTA and CDR2 FQGNSA. The CDR3 protein is CASSLPAWQIWGGVF. CDR3 DNA sequence: TGTGCCAGCAGCTTACCGGCCTGGCAGATATGGGGAGGAGTATTC.

The V and J genes are TRBV10-3 and TRBJ1-2, with TRBD1 matching over 7 bases. Germline CDR1 ENHRY, CDR2 SYGVKD. CDR3 length equals 16 residues. The trim removed 2 bases at V and 2 bases at J, leaving 8 bases unmatched. CDR3 protein: CAISENSGTANYGYTF. The CDR3 bases are TGTGCCATCAGTGAGAACTCCGGGACAGCCAACTATGGCTACACCTTC.

Remarks on this clone: Other DNA sequences within the sample encode an identical CDR3. V and J are TRBV28 and TRBJ1-3, with 8 nucleotides matching TRBD1. V trimming: 5 bases; J trimming: 3 bases; junction bases outside the gene matches: 3. This CDR3 region has 14 residues. Germline V lookup: CDR1 MDHEN, CDR2 SYDVKM. The CDR3 DNA follows: TGTGCCAGCAGTAGACAGGGGAGTGGAAACACCATATATTTT. Its translation is CASSRQGSGNTIYF.

This chain connects TRBV7-2 to TRBJ2-3; no firm D call. CDR1 and CDR2 from the germline V gene are SGHTA and FQGNSA. V was pared by 1 base and J by 4 bases, with 6 bases between. The CDR3 consists of 13 residues. CDR3 region: CASSLGVADTQYF. The CDR3 region has the DNA TGTGCCAGCAGCTTAGGTGTGGCAGATACGCAGTATTTT.